Included here is one TCR beta chain sequence, with context. The authors reverse transcribed all of the isolated RNA, so sequencing captured expressed TCRB transcripts. Measured with immunoSEQ multiplex PCR; TCRdb has only the in-frame clones, and not every one. Of some 500,000 clones listed, roughly 11% were seen once; the top ten hold 0.046%. This sample was taken from a study of beta chain features in type 1 diabetes. V lost 5 bases to trimming and J lost 1 base, with 12 bases between them. The CDR3 is 15 amino acids. CDR1 and CDR2 from the germline V gene are SGHTA and FQGTGA. The sequencing input was naive CD4+ T cells from blood. The J gene is TRBJ2-1, the V gene TRBV7-3; a possible D gene is TRBD2 (6 bases). The clonotype was recovered from a woman younger than 35 in good health. The chain's CDR3 is CASSPTSWSYNEQFF. In nucleotides, the CDR3 is TGTGCCAGCAGCCCGACTAGTTGGTCCTACAATGAGCAGTTCTTC.